Reported below is one T cell receptor beta chain. Its antigen is still unknown. An end of the junction differs from the germline gene, which may be a read error. These data come from a study of identical twins. Study-level findings and limits: Within beta out-of-frame sequences, the excess sharing observed between twins was weaker. For cord blood, abundant beta clonotypes had fewer insertions, unlike memory repertoires, which showed none.

The CDR3 spans 15 residues. CDR1 is SGHRS and CDR2 is YFSETQ in the germline V gene. TCRdb independently ran MiXCR on the 5' RACE reads; one entry per CDR3 protein. The table lists some 760,000 distinct CDR3 sequences, 18% of them singletons. This sample also appeared in a second study, on T cells expressing NK-cell markers.

The receptor was derived from a woman between 18 and 29 years old in good health. The sample consisted of PBMCs. The chain couples TRBV5-1 to TRBJ1-2; no firm D call. The CDR3: CASSLRSRLNYGYTF. The CDR3 bases are TGCGCCAGCAGCTTGCGGTCACGCCTTAACTATGGTTACACCTTC.